Here is one TCR beta chain with its context. V lost 8 bases to trimming and J lost 4 bases; unmatched junction nucleotides: 11. The CDR3 is 18 residues long. The sample originates from a study of patients and donors after allogeneic stem cell transplantation. TCRdb reprocessed the RT-PCR reads via MiXCR and lists one record per CDR3 protein. The sample shows roughly 940,000 distinct CDR3 sequences, 15% to 20% of them seen only once. The rearrangement uses TRBV12-3 or TRBV12-4 and TRBJ2-1; 16 nucleotides agree with TRBD2. The sequence came from a human donor who was either an allogeneic HSCT recipient or a stem cell or donor lymphocyte infusion donor (not recorded which). It is not recorded whose cells these are; they may come from a transplant donor. Sequencing used blood, either unsorted or a sorted T cell fraction (not recorded which). The CDR3 sequence: CASGSGLAGGPGYNEQFF. For the CDR3, the DNA is TGTGCCAGCGGCTCGGGACTAGCGGGGGGGCCTGGTTACAATGAGCAGTTCTTC.